This TCR beta chain was profiled in a study of blood T cell repertoires in COVID-19. Background on the study: Sites across the United States, Italy and Spain contributed samples from acute and convalescent COVID-19. The analysed material was cDNA or gDNA that came from T cells, B-cell-depleted T cells, or PBMCs.

Sequencing was performed with immunoSEQ multiplex PCR; in TCRdb, only in-frame clones are kept and a portion is missing. This table has around 100,000 clones, approximately 91% appearing once. Per germline, CDR1 SQVTM and CDR2 ANQGSEA. V was pared by 5 bases and J by 5 bases, with 12 bases between. The CDR3 has 12 amino acids. The source of this sequence is a woman in her fifties or sixties with acute or convalescent COVID-19. Sequencing input: peripheral blood. V gene TRBV29-1 combines with J gene TRBJ1-1; weak D call: TRBD1 (6 bases). In DNA, the CDR3 is TGCAGCGTTAACAGGGAGGGAACTGAAGCTTTCTTT. Translated: CSVNREGTEAFF.